This T cell receptor (beta chain) was observed in a study of cytotoxic CD8 clonotypes in ibrutinib-treated CLL. The overall study: Following treatment for a median around twelve months, range 6 to 36, response samples were then taken.

Deletions cut 0 bases from V and 3 bases from J, with 7 bases between. This CDR3 region has 14 residues. Germline CDR1 and CDR2: SGHRS and YFSETQ. The study's findings and limits: At progression, clonality fell back toward baseline after rising at ibrutinib response. Different sampling times were used for sustained-remission and progressing patients.

Assay used: immunoSEQ multiplex PCR; TCRdb lists only in-frame clones, some missing. The sample includes nearly 85,000 clones, about 85% of them seen just once. Comments on this clone: Its target is unknown.

This receptor was identified in a human donor with chronic lymphocytic leukemia. The input for sequencing was PBMCs, taken after 12 months of ibrutinib treatment. The V gene is TRBV5-1, the J gene TRBJ1-5; D uncertain. Here the CDR3 reads CASSLGVSNQPQHF. The CDR3 DNA reads TGCGCCAGCAGCTTGGGGGTGTCCAATCAGCCCCAGCATTTT. Together with reference TRBV5-1 and TRBJ1-5, the CDR3 gives the full variable domain: KAGVTQTPRYLIKTRGQQVTLSCSPISGHRSVSWYQQTPGQGLQFLFEYFSETQRNKGNFPGRFSGRQFSNSRSEMNVSTLELGDSALYLCASSLGVSNQPQHFGDGTRLSIL.